The 2 T cell receptor beta chains presented below share a single source sample, sequenced in a study of blood T cell repertoires in COVID-19. Clones were read by immunoSEQ multiplex PCR, and TCRdb kept only the in-frame ones, dropping some. The sample carries about 280,000 clones, more than 75% recorded once. The sample comprised PBMCs or T cells enriched from blood (not recorded which). These receptors were collected from a woman aged 60-75 years in a cohort exposed to, infected with or recovered from COVID-19 (not recorded which).

The V gene is TRBV2, the J gene TRBJ2-3; a weak D match, TRBD1 (5 bases). Germline loops: CDR1 SNHLY, CDR2 FYNNEI. The CDR3 totals 14 residues. V was cut by 4 bases and J by 3 bases, with 11 bases left in between. The CDR3 DNA sequence: TGTGCCAGCAGTGGGGCTCCAGGGACAGATACGCAGTATTTT. It is translated as CASSGAPGTDTQYF.

The genes are TRBV12-5 and TRBJ2-5; 8 nucleotides align to TRBD1. The CDR3 spans 16 residues. Germline CDR1 is LGHNT and CDR2 is FRNRAP. V lost 1 base to trimming and J lost 2 bases; unmatched junction nucleotides: 6. The CDR3 reads CASGLGAGTGQETQYF. In nucleotides, the CDR3 is TGTGCTAGTGGTTTGGGAGCTGGGACAGGACAAGAGACCCAGTACTTC.